This T cell receptor beta chain is from a study of cytomegalovirus exposure and HLA in healthy donors. This CDR3 spans 14 amino acids. The V gene's germline CDR1 is SQVTM and CDR2 ANQGSEA. V lost 6 bases, J lost 3 bases, and 15 bases lay in between. The study's findings and limits: A previous analysis found most TCR beta V segments productive roughly 87% or roughly 30% of the time. A later analysis associated under 20,000 TCR beta sequences with HLA alleles at a 0.05 false discovery rate.

13 Jbeta primers and 60 Vbeta primers were used for the PCR. This table comes from immunoSEQ multiplex PCR, and its TCRdb copy is limited to in-frame clones, with some not included. The sample consists of 90,000 to 140,000 clones, about 80% of them appearing once. In the case of this clone: What it binds is unknown.

Input material: PBMCs. This clonotype was sampled from a man aged 25-45 years in good health and CMV-seronegative. The chain joins TRBV29-1 to TRBJ2-1, with D possibly TRBD2 on 6 matching bases. The CDR3 loop reads CSVPSGRGYNEQFF. In nucleotides, the CDR3 is TGCAGCGTACCCAGCGGGCGGGGCTACAATGAGCAGTTCTTC.